The rows below give T cell receptor beta chains drawn from one sample of a study of control samples from healthy donors and cancer patients. Produced via immunoSEQ multiplex PCR; TCRdb's table is partial and in-frame only. The sample lists 95,000 to 130,000 clones; 88% were seen once. The sequenced material came from blood. The receptors shown here come from a woman in her 70s in good health. The CDR3 runs from the conserved cysteine through the conserved F or W. The D gene is left open where the match is weak. Some rows have no size entry. The others give once, few or many, or a class for an expanded clone.

clone size	D gene	J gene	V gene	CDR3 DNA	CDR3 protein
-	-	TRBJ2-1	TRBV5-6	TGTGCCAGCAGCGCAAATTATTACAATGAGCAGTTCTTC	CASSANYYNEQFF
-	TRBD2	TRBJ2-1	TRBV18	TGTGCCAGCTCACCTAGCGGGTCAAGCTCCTACAATGAGCAGTTCTTC	CASSPSGSSSYNEQFF
-	-	TRBJ1-1	TRBV18	TGTGCCAGCTCACCAGGGACACCCACCATGAACACTGAAGCTTTCTTT	CASSPGTPTMNTEAFF
-	TRBD2	TRBJ2-1	TRBV7-2	TGTGCCAGCAGGAAGCCGGGACTAGCGGGAGGCGAGCAGTTCTTC	CASRKPGLAGGEQFF
-	-	TRBJ2-1	TRBV11-1	TGTGCCAGCAGCCCTGGACTCATCTCCTACAATGAGCAGTTCTTC	CASSPGLISYNEQFF
-	-	TRBJ2-1	TRBV6-5	TGTGCCAGCAGTTACCCAGGGCCCGGGGGGCTTAATGAGCAGTTCTTC	CASSYPGPGGLNEQFF
-	-	TRBJ1-4	TRBV19	TGTGCCAGTAAGAGAGACACTCACCTCGAAAAACTGTTTTTT	CASKRDTHLEKLFF
-	-	TRBJ1-6	TRBV9	TGTGCCAGCAGCGTAGACCCAGTCCTATCACCCCTCCACTTT	CASSVDPVLSPLHF
-	TRBD1	TRBJ1-5	TRBV27	TGTGCCAGCAGAAAAGGGACAGATAGCAATCAGCCCCAGCATTTT	CASRKGTDSNQPQHF
-	-	TRBJ2-1	TRBV7-9	TGTGCCAGCAGCCCAGACAAGAGCTACAATGAGCAGTTCTTC	CASSPDKSYNEQFF
-	TRBD2	TRBJ2-5	TRBV5-1	TGCGCCAGCAGCTTGGTGCGCGGGGGGGGACGAGAGACCCAGTACTTC	CASSLVRGGGRETQYF
-	TRBD2	TRBJ2-5	TRBV24-1	TGTGCCACCAGTGACGGTGTAGCGGGGGGACAAGAGACCCAGTACTTC	CATSDGVAGGQETQYF
-	-	TRBJ2-1	TRBV19	TGTGCCAGTAGTATAGATTGGGACCTAGGTGAGCAGTTCTTC	CASSIDWDLGEQFF
-	-	TRBJ1-1	TRBV5-6	TGTGCCAGCAGCTCAGGAGTGAACACTGAAGCTTTCTTT	CASSSGVNTEAFF
-	-	TRBJ1-2	TRBV27	TGTGCCAGCAGTTTTGGATTTCATGGCTACACCTTC	CASSFGFHGYTF
-	TRBD2	TRBJ2-1	TRBV4-2	TGTGCCAGCAGCCAACCAGGGGCGGGGGGGCCTTTCGAGCAGTTCTTC	CASSQPGAGGPFEQFF
-	TRBD1	TRBJ2-6	TRBV10-3	TGTGCCATCAGCGTAGGACCGGGACAGAGCTCTGGGGCCAACGTCCTGACTTTC	CAISVGPGQSSGANVLTF
-	TRBD2	TRBJ2-5	TRBV2	TGTGCCAGCAGCGGACTAGCGGGGGGGCGGCAAGAGACCCAGTACTTC	CASSGLAGGRQETQYF
-	-	TRBJ2-7	TRBV5-1	TGCGCCAGCAGCTGGCTTCAAGGGGGGTCCTACGAGCAGTACTTC	CASSWLQGGSYEQYF
-	TRBD1	TRBJ1-3	TRBV5-1	TGCGCCAGCAGCCGTTCTGGGACAGGTTCCTCTGGAAACACCATATATTTT	CASSRSGTGSSGNTIYF
-	TRBD1	TRBJ2-1	TRBV6-1	TGTGCCAGCAGTGAACTCCGGGACAGGGGTTCTCATGGGCAGTTCTTC	CASSELRDRGSHGQFF
-	-	TRBJ2-1	TRBV11-2	TGTGCCAGCAGCCCCGAACAGGGCCTCTACAATGAGCAGTTCTTC	CASSPEQGLYNEQFF
once	TRBD1	TRBJ2-5	TRBV4-1	TGCGCCAGCAGCCCGATAACAGGGGGCGTGGAGACCCAGTACTTC	CASSPITGGVETQYF
-	-	TRBJ1-4	TRBV5-1	TGCGCCAGCAGCGAGGGGCCCGGGGAAAAACTGTTTTTT	CASSEGPGEKLFF
-	TRBD1	TRBJ1-6	TRBV27	TGTGCCAGCAGTCCGGGACAGGGGGTACCGAATTCACCCCTCCACTTT	CASSPGQGVPNSPLHF
-	TRBD1	TRBJ1-2	TRBV18	TGTGCCAGCTCCTTCGACAGGGAAGGCTACACCTTC	CASSFDREGYTF
-	-	TRBJ2-2	TRBV19	TGTGCCACCAAGTTGGGCAGGGTGGAGACCGGGGAGCTGTTTTTT	CATKLGRVETGELFF
-	TRBD2	TRBJ2-3	TRBV19	TGTGCCAGTAGTATAGGGGGAGGGGCGAACACAGATACGCAGTATTTT	CASSIGGGANTDTQYF
-	-	TRBJ1-5	TRBV5-6	TGTGCCAGCAGCTTGTGGACACAAGACCGAAATAGCAATCAGCCCCAGCATTTT	CASSLWTQDRNSNQPQHF
-	-	TRBJ2-7	TRBV7-8	TGTGCCAGCAGCTTAGCTGGCGGACTCGGAACTTACTACGAGCAGTACTTC	CASSLAGGLGTYYEQYF
-	-	TRBJ2-3	TRBV5-4	TGTGCCAGCAGCTCCGTGCCTAGCACAGATACGCAGTATTTT	CASSSVPSTDTQYF
-	TRBD1	TRBJ1-5	TRBV7-8	TGTGCCAGCAGCCCGGCTCGGGGACAGTACAATCAGCCCCAGCATTTT	CASSPARGQYNQPQHF
-	-	TRBJ1-5	TRBV6-5	TGTGCCAGCTTTAAGGGGGATCAGCCCCAGCATTTT	CASFKGDQPQHF
once	-	TRBJ2-7	TRBV19	TGTGCCAGTAGTAGCAGGGACGGTACCTACGAGCAGTACTTC	CASSSRDGTYEQYF
once	TRBD2	TRBJ2-1	TRBV9	TGTGCCAGCAGCGTAGAGAGCGGGGGGGCATACAATGAGCAGTTCTTC	CASSVESGGAYNEQFF
once	TRBD2	TRBJ2-3	TRBV10-3	TGTGCCATCAGTCCCACCGGACTAGCGGGGCAAGATACGCAGTATTTT	CAISPTGLAGQDTQYF
-	-	TRBJ1-4	TRBV25-1	TGTGCCAGCAGTGGCTTGGGAAGCGCAACTAATGAAAAACTGTTTTTT	CASSGLGSATNEKLFF
-	TRBD1	TRBJ2-3	TRBV7-9	TGTGCCAGCAGCTTAGGGGACAGGGGTGTCACAGATACGCAGTATTTT	CASSLGDRGVTDTQYF
-	-	TRBJ2-1	TRBV24-1	TGTGCCACCAGTGCCCTAGCCACCTCCAAGGATGAGCAGTTCTTC	CATSALATSKDEQFF
-	TRBD1	TRBJ1-2	TRBV2	TGTGCCAGCAGGACAGACAGGGAGGATGGCTACACCTTC	CASRTDREDGYTF
-	TRBD2	TRBJ2-2	TRBV5-1	TGCGCCAGCAGGGCCCCTAGCGGGGGTACCGGGGAGCTGTTTTTT	CASRAPSGGTGELFF
-	-	TRBJ2-3	TRBV5-1	TGCGCCAGCAGCTTGGGGCAGGGCGCAGATACGCAGTATTTT	CASSLGQGADTQYF
once	-	TRBJ1-4	TRBV3-1/TRBV3-2	TGTGCCAGCAGCCACGGGGGGGCAGGGACCTTAGGAAAACTGTTTTTT	CASSHGGAGTLGKLFF
-	TRBD2	TRBJ2-3	TRBV29-1	TGCAGCGCTGACGCGGCCCCCGGGGGGGGCACAGATACGCAGTATTTT	CSADAAPGGGTDTQYF
-	TRBD1	TRBJ2-3	TRBV4-1	TGCGCCAGCAGCCCGACAGGGCTGGGCACAGATACGCAGTATTTT	CASSPTGLGTDTQYF
-	TRBD1	TRBJ2-7	TRBV12-3/TRBV12-4	TGTGCCAGCAGTTCTGGACAGGGCCTCGAGCAGTACTTC	CASSSGQGLEQYF
once	TRBD2	TRBJ2-3	TRBV5-4	TGTGCCAGCAGCTTGGGGGCGGGGGAGGGCACAGATACGCAGTATTTT	CASSLGAGEGTDTQYF
few	TRBD2	TRBJ2-3	TRBV27	TGTGCCAGCAGTTTCCCCGCCGGTGGGACTAGCGGGGGACCCGGTACGCAGTATTTT	CASSFPAGGTSGGPGTQYF
-	TRBD2	TRBJ2-7	TRBV18	TGTGCCAGCTCACCTGGGACTAGCGGGGTTCGACCCGAGGAGCAGTACTTC	CASSPGTSGVRPEEQYF
-	TRBD1	TRBJ1-6	TRBV3-1/TRBV3-2	TGTGCCAGCAGCCAGAGGGCCTGGGTTTGGGGACAGGGGGCTAGGTCACCCCTCCACTTT	CASSQRAWVWGQGARSPLHF
-	-	TRBJ1-2	TRBV7-9	TGTGCCAGCAGCTCGAACTATGGCTACACCTTC	CASSSNYGYTF
once	-	TRBJ1-1	TRBV12-3/TRBV12-4	TGTGCCAGCAGTCCTAGCTTGGGGGAGGCTTTCTTT	CASSPSLGEAFF
-	-	TRBJ1-1	TRBV18	TGTGCCAGCTCACCACAACAGGGTGATGTCGGCACTGAAGCTTTCTTT	CASSPQQGDVGTEAFF
-	-	TRBJ1-2	TRBV6-1	TGTGCCAGCAGTGAAAGGCCAGGGGTAAACTATGGCTACACCTTC	CASSERPGVNYGYTF
few	TRBD1	TRBJ1-6	TRBV19	TGTGCCAGTAGCCTCAACCGACAGGGAAGGGCTTCACCCCTCCACTTT	CASSLNRQGRASPLHF
-	TRBD1	TRBJ1-4	TRBV6-5	TGTGCCAGCAGTTACTCGACAGGGGGTAATGAAAAACTGTTTTTT	CASSYSTGGNEKLFF
-	-	TRBJ2-1	TRBV9	TGTGCCAGCAGCACCGTATTAACCACCAATGAGCAGTTCTTC	CASSTVLTTNEQFF
-	TRBD1	TRBJ2-7	TRBV3-1/TRBV3-2	TGTGCCAGCAGCGTCACCGGGACAGCCAACGAGCAGTACTTC	CASSVTGTANEQYF
-	TRBD2	TRBJ2-7	TRBV2	TGTGCCAGTGAACTAGCGGGGTCCTACGAGCAGTACTTC	CASELAGSYEQYF
few	TRBD1	TRBJ1-3	TRBV6-5	TGTGCCAGCACCCGTTTTTGGACAGGTGGAAACACCATATATTTT	CASTRFWTGGNTIYF